What follows are 4 T cell receptor beta chains derived from one specimen sequenced in a study of T cells in Graves' hyperthyroidism and ophthalmopathy. It was RNA transcripts that yielded the amplified TCR beta CDR3 regions. TCR CDR3 regions were first amplified by RT-PCR with HTBI primers. One entry per CDR3 protein results from TCRdb running MiXCR on the multiplex PCR reads. The sample has hundreds of thousands of distinct CDR3 sequences; around 13% are singletons. Sequences were obtained from blood. Receptor source: a woman aged 18-29 years with Graves' hyperthyroidism.

The table lists this clonotype with many counts. V and J are TRBV20-1 and TRBJ2-5, with D perhaps matching TRBD1 (5 bases). Trimming cost V 2 bases and J 2 bases, with 12 bases left between them. The CDR3 consists of 14 residues. Germline V CDR1 and CDR2: DFQATT, SNEGSKA (reference sequence). CDR3 protein: CSARIGATQETQYF. The CDR3 region has the DNA TGCAGTGCTAGAATAGGGGCAACTCAAGAGACCCAGTACTTC.

This clonotype was observed many times. V is TRBV5-6 and J is TRBJ1-1, with D possibly matching TRBD1 (6 bases). This CDR3 contains 17 residues. V lost 1 base, J lost 3 bases, and 19 bases lay in between. Germline loops: CDR1 SGHDT, CDR2 YYEEEE. The CDR3 DNA sequence: TGTGCCAGCAGCTTGCCGACCACAGGGTACGGTTACACTGAAGCTTTCTTT. Encoded protein: CASSLPTTGYGYTEAFF.

In its sample, this clonotype was seen a few times. The V call is TRBV19, the J call TRBJ1-2; D is uncertain. The V end was cut by 8 bases, the J end by 6 bases, with 7 bases between. Germline lookup yields CDR1 LNHDA and CDR2 SQIVND (reference sequence). The CDR3 is made up of 10 amino acids. CDR3 in DNA: TGTGCCAGTGGCATTAATGGCTACACCTTC. Its translation is CASGINGYTF.

This clonotype was picked up many times. The CDR3 loop is CASSETSGAGELFF. The CDR3 DNA is TGTGCCAGCAGCGAAACTAGCGGAGCCGGGGAGCTGTTTTTT. The V gene is TRBV7-9, the J gene TRBJ2-2; 8 nucleotides agree with TRBD2. Trimming cost V 5 bases and J 6 bases; bases outside gene matches: 5. In germline, CDR1 is SEHNR, CDR2 FQNEAQ (reference sequence). The CDR3 runs 14 residues.